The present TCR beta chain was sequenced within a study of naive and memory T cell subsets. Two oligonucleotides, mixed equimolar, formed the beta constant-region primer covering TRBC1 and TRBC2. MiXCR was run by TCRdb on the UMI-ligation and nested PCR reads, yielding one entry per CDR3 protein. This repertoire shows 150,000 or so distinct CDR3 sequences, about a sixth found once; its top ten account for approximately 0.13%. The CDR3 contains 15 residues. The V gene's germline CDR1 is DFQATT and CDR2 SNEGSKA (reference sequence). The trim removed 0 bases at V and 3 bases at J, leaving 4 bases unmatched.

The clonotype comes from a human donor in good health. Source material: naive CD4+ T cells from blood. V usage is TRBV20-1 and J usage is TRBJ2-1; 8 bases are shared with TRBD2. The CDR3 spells CSARDGSGDYNEQFF. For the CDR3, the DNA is TGCAGTGCTAGAGATGGTAGCGGGGACTACAATGAGCAGTTCTTC.